This T cell receptor (beta chain) was profiled in a study of PD-1 blockade in classical Hodgkin lymphoma. The germline V gene has CDR1 SNHLY and CDR2 FYNNEI. The CDR3 length is 16 residues. V lost 0 bases and J lost 5; bases outside the gene matches: 9. For this clone: Its antigen is unknown.

Broader study findings: The diversity seen at baseline in complete responders resembled that of newly diagnosed patients. Underlying causes for the observed repertoire differences were not defined, possibly disease activity or prior therapy.

Clones were read by immunoSEQ multiplex PCR, and TCRdb kept only the in-frame ones, dropping some. Altogether roughly 19,000 clones are present, about four fifths being singletons, with the ten largest covering about 6.6%. After autologous stem cell transplantation all patients relapsed, and prior brentuximab vedotin exposure differed between cohorts. The chain joins TRBV2 to TRBJ2-7; 8 bases are a match to TRBD1. The source material was peripheral blood mononuclear cells (PBMCs), sampled at baseline. The receptor comes from a human donor with classical Hodgkin lymphoma. The CDR3 region has the DNA TGTGCCAGCAGTGAAGCGCTTGGCAGGGGGCTTGACGAGCAGTACTTC. This gives the protein CASSEALGRGLDEQYF.